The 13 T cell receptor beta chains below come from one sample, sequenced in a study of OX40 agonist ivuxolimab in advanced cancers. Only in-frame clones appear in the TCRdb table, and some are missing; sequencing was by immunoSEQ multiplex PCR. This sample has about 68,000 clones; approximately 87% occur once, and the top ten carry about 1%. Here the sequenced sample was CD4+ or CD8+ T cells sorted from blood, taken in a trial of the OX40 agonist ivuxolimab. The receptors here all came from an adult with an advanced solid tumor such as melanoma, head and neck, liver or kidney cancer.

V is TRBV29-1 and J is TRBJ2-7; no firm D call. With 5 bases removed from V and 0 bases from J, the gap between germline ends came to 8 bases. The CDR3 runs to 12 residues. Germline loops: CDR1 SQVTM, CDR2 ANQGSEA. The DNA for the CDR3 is TGCAGCGTTAGGGTTACCTCCTACGAGCAGTACTTC. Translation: CSVRVTSYEQYF.

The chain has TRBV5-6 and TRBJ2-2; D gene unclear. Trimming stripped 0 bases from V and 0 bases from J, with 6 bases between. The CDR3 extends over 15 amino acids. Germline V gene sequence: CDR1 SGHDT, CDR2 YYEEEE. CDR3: CASSLAVSNTGELFF. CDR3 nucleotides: TGTGCCAGCAGCTTGGCCGTTTCGAACACCGGGGAGCTGTTTTTT.

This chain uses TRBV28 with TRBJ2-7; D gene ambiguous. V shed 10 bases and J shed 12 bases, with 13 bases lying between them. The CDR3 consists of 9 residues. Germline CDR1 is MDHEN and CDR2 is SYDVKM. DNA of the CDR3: TGTGCCACCTCCCCCCCCGCGTACTTC. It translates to CATSPPAYF.

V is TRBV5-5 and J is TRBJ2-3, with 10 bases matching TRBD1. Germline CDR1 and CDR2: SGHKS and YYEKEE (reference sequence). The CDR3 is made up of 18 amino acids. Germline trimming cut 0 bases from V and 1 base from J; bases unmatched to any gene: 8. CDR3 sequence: CASSLVGYGTGGTDTQYF. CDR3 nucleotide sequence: TGTGCCAGCAGCTTGGTGGGATATGGGACAGGGGGCACAGATACGCAGTATTTT.

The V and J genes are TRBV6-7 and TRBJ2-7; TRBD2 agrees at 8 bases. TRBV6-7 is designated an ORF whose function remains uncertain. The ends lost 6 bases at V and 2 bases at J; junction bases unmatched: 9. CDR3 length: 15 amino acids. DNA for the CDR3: TGTGCCAGCAGATGGGAAGCGGGAGCCGCCTACGAGCAGTACTTC. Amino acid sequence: CASRWEAGAAYEQYF.

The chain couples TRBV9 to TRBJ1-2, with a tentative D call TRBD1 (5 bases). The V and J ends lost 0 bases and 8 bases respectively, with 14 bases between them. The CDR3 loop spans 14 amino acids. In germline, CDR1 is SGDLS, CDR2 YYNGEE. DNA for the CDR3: TGTGCCAGCAGCGTAGCCCCCGGCAGGGACGGCTACACCTTC. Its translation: CASSVAPGRDGYTF.

For the CDR3, the DNA is TGCGCCAGCAGCCCTATGCCCCTTGCTAGCGAGCAGTACTTC. Translation: CASSPMPLASEQYF. This chain joins TRBV4-1 and TRBJ2-7, with D unclear. Germline-derived CDR1 and CDR2 are MGHRA and YSYEKL. Trimming removed 4 bases from V and 6 bases from J, with 16 bases in between. The CDR3 length is 14 residues.

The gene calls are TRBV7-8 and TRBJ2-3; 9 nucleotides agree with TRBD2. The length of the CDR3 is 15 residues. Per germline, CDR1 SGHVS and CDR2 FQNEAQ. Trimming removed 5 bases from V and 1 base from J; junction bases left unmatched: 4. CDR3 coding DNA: TGTGCCAGCAGCCCGCGACTAGCGGGCACAGATACGCAGTATTTT. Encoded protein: CASSPRLAGTDTQYF. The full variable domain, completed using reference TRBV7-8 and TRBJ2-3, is GAGVSQSPRYKVAKRGQDVALRCDPISGHVSLFWYQQALGQGPEFLTYFQNEAQLDKSGLPSDRFFAERPEGSVSTLKIQRTQQEDSAVYLCASSPRLAGTDTQYFGPGTRLTVL.

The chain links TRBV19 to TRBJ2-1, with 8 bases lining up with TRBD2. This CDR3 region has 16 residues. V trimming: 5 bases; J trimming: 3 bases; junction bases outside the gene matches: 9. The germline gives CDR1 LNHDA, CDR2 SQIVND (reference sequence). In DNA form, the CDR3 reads TGTGCCAGTAGTCCCTCCGGGAGGGCCTACTACAATGAGCAGTTCTTC. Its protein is CASSPSGRAYYNEQFF.

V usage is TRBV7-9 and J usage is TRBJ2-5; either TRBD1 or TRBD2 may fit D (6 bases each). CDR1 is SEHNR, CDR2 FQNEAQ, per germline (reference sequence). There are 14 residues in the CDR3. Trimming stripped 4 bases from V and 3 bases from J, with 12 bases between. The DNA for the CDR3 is TGTGCCAGCAGCTCAACAGGGAGGAAAGAGACCCAGTACTTC. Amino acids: CASSSTGRKETQYF.

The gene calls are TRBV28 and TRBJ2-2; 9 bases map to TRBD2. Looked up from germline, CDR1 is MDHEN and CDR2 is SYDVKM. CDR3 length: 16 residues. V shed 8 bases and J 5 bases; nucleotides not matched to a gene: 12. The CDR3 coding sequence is TGTGCCAGCGGGTCTGCGGGAGGGGCGGGTACCGGGGAGCTGTTTTTT. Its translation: CASGSAGGAGTGELFF.

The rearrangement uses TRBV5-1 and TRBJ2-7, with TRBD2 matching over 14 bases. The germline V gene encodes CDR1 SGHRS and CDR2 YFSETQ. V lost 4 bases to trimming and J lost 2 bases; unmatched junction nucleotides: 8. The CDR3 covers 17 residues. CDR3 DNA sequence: TGCGCCAGCAGCACCCGCCCGACTAGCGGGAGGGCCTACGAGCAGTACTTC. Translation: CASSTRPTSGRAYEQYF.

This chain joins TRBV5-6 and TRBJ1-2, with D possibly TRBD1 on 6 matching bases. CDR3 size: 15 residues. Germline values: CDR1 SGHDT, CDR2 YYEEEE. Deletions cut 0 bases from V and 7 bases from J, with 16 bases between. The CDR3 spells CASSLARTVSSGYTF. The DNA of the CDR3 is TGTGCCAGCAGCTTGGCGCGGACAGTATCTAGTGGCTACACCTTC. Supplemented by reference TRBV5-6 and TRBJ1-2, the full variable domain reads DAGVTQSPTHLIKTRGQQVTLRCSPKSGHDTVSWYQQALGQGPQFIFQYYEEEERQRGNFPDRFSGHQFPNYSSELNVNALLLGDSALYLCASSLARTVSSGYTFGSGTRLTVV.